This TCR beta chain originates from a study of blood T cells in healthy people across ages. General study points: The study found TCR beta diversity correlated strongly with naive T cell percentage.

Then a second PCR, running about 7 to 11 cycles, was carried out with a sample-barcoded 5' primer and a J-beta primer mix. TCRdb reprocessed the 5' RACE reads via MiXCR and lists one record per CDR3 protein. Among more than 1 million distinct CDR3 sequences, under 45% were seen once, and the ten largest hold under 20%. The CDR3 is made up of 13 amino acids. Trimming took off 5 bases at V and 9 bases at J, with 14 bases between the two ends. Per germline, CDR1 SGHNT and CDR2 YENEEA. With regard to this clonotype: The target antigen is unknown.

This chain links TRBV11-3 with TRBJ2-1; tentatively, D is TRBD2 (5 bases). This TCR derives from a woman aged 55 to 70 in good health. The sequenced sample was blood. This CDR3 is CASSPTRRGEQFF. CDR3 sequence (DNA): TGTGCCAGCAGCCCAACCCGCCGGGGTGAGCAGTTCTTC.